This T cell receptor beta chain was sequenced for a study of beta chain features in type 1 diabetes. All of the isolated RNA was reverse transcribed, so expressed TCRB transcripts were sequenced. The data were produced by immunoSEQ multiplex PCR, yet TCRdb's version contains in-frame clones alone and is incomplete. The sample has some 360,000 clones, about 19% seen once. J was trimmed by 3 bases and V by 0 bases; bases with no gene match: 8. The CDR3 is 19 amino acids. Germline-derived CDR1 and CDR2 are SGHRS and YFSETQ. Sequencing was done on a sample of naive CD4+ T cells from blood. The clonotype originates from a woman aged 18-29 years in good health. The chain has TRBV5-1 and TRBJ2-2; 13 nucleotides agree with TRBD2. CDR3 in amino acids: CASSLAWTSGSGDTGELFF. The CDR3 DNA reads TGCGCCAGCAGCTTGGCCTGGACTAGCGGGAGCGGGGACACCGGGGAGCTGTTTTTT.